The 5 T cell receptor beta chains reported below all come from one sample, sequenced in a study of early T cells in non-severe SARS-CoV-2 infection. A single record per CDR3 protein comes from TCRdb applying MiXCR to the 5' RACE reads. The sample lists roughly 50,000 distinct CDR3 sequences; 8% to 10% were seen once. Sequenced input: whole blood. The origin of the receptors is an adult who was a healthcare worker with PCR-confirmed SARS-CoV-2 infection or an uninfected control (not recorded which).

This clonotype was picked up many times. The CDR3 DNA follows: TGTGCCAGCAGTTTAACTGGTTTCTCCTACGAGCAGTACTTC. Its translation is CASSLTGFSYEQYF. The chain has TRBV27 and TRBJ2-7; D gene uncertain. The CDR3 is 14 residues long. Looked up from germline, CDR1 is MNHEY and CDR2 is SMNVEV (reference sequence). V lost 2 bases to trimming and J lost 0 bases, with 8 bases between them.

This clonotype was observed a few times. The CDR3 DNA follows: TGTGCCTGGAGCCGACTAGCGGGAGGGCCCGGGGAGCAGTACTTC. This sequence encodes CAWSRLAGGPGEQYF. V is TRBV30 and J is TRBJ2-7, with 14 bases that match TRBD2. CDR1 is GTSNPN, CDR2 SVGIG, per germline (reference sequence). With V trimmed by 3 bases and J by 7 bases, 8 bases remained unmatched. The CDR3 has 15 residues.

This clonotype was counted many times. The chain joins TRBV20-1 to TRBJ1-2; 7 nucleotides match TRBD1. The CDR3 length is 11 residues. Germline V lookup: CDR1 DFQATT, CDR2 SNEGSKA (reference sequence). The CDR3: CRRGQNYGYTF. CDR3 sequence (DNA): TGCAGGAGGGGACAGAACTATGGCTACACCTTC.

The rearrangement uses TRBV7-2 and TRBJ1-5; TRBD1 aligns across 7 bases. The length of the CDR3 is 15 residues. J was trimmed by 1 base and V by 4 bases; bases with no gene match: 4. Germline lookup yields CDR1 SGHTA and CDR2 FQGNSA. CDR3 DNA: TGTGCCAGCAGCTCACAGGGGCACAGCAATCAGCCCCAGCATTTT. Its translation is CASSSQGHSNQPQHF. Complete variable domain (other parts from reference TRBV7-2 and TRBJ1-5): GAGVSQSPSNKVTEKGKDVELRCDPISGHTALYWYRQSLGQGLEFLIYFQGNSAPDKSGLPSDRFSAERTGGSVSTLTIQRTQQEDSAVYLCASSSQGHSNQPQHFGDGTRLSIL.

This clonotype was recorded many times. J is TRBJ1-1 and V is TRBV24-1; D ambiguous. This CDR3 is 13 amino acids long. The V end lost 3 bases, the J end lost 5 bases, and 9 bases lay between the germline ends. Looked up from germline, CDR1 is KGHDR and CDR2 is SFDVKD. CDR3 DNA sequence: TGTGCCACCAGTGATGGCGGTAGGACTGAAGCTTTCTTT. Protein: CATSDGGRTEAFF.